The clone carrying this T cell receptor beta chain has just a few counts. Sample-barcoded 5' priming and a J-beta primer mix drove a second PCR of 7 to 11 cycles. Any given sample supplied a minimum of 3 million CDR3-containing paired-end reads. Using its own MiXCR run on the 5' RACE reads, TCRdb lists one record per CDR3 protein. The sample yields about 1.6 million distinct CDR3 sequences, about 31% seen once. This entry comes from a study of blood T cells in healthy people across ages. The TCR sequence derives from a woman aged 30 to 39 in good health. The sequenced material came from blood.

The chain's CDR3 is CSRPGRGAQETQYF. The CDR3 nucleotides are TGCAGCAGACCGGGCCGCGGGGCTCAAGAGACCCAGTACTTC. The chain has TRBV20-1 and TRBJ2-5; possibly TRBD2 for D (6 bases). The CDR3 extends over 14 amino acids. Germline V gene lookup returns CDR1 DFQATT and CDR2 SNEGSKA (reference sequence).